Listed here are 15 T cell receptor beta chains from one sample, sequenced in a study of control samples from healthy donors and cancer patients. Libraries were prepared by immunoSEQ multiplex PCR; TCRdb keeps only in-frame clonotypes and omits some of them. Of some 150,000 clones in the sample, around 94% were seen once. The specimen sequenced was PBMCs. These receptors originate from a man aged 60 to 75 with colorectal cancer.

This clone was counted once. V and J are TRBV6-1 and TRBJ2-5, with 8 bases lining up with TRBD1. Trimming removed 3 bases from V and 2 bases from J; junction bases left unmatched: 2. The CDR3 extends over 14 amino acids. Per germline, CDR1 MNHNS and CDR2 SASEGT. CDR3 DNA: TGTGCCAGCAGTGAGTACAGGGGGCAAGAGACCCAGTACTTC. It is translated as CASSEYRGQETQYF.

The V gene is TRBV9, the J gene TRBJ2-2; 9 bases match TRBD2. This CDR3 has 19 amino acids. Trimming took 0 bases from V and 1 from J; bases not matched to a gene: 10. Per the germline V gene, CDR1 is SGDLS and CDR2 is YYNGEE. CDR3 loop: CASSVERPELAGNTGELFF. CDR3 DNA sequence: TGTGCCAGCAGCGTAGAGAGGCCCGAACTAGCGGGGAACACCGGGGAGCTGTTTTTT.

CDR3 nucleotide sequence: TGTGCCAGCAGCTTAGTCGGAATACAAGAGACCCAGTACTTC. The encoded protein is CASSLVGIQETQYF. The V and J genes are TRBV7-2 and TRBJ2-5; unclear D gene. This CDR3 region has 14 residues. Germline loops: CDR1 SGHTA, CDR2 FQGNSA. Trimming pared 1 base from V and 2 bases from J, leaving 8 bases between.

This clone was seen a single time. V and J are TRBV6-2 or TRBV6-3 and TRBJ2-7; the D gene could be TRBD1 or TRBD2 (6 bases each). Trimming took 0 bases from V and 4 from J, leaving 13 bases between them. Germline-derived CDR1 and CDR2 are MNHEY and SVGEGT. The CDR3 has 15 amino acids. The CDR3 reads CASSYSGGLPYEQYF. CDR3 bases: TGTGCCAGCAGTTACTCGGGGGGCCTGCCTTACGAGCAGTACTTC.

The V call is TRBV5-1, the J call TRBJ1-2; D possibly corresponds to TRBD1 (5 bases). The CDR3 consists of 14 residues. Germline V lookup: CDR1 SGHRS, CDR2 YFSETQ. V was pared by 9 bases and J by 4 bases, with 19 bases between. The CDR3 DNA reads TGCGCCACCTCCCTGACAGCAGACGCCTATGGCTACACCTTC. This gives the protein CATSLTADAYGYTF.

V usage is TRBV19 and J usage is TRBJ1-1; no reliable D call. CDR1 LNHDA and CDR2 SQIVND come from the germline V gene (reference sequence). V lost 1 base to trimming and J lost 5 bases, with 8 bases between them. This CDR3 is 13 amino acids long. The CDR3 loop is CASSIGGYTEAFF. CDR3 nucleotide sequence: TGTGCCAGTAGTATAGGGGGATATACTGAAGCTTTCTTT. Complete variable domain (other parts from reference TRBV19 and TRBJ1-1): DGGITQSPKYLFRKEGQNVTLSCEQNLNHDAMYWYRQDPGQGLRLIYYSQIVNDFQKGDIAEGYSVSREKKESFPLTVTSAQKNPTAFYLCASSIGGYTEAFFGQGTRLTVV.

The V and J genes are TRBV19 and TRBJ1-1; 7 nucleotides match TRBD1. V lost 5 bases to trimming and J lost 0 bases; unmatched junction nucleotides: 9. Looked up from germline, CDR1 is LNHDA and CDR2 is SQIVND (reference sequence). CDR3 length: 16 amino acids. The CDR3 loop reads CASSYGQDLMNTEAFF. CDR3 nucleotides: TGTGCCAGTAGTTACGGACAGGACCTAATGAACACTGAAGCTTTCTTT. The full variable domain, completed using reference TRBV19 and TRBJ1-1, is DGGITQSPKYLFRKEGQNVTLSCEQNLNHDAMYWYRQDPGQGLRLIYYSQIVNDFQKGDIAEGYSVSREKKESFPLTVTSAQKNPTAFYLCASSYGQDLMNTEAFFGQGTRLTVV.

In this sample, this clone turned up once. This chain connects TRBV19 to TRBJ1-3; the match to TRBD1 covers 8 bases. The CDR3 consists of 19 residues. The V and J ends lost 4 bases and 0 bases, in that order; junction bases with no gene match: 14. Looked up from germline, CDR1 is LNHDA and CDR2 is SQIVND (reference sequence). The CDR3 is CASSTRQGRDSSSGNTIYF. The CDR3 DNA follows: TGTGCCAGTAGTACGCGACAGGGGAGAGATTCGAGCTCTGGAAACACCATATATTTT.

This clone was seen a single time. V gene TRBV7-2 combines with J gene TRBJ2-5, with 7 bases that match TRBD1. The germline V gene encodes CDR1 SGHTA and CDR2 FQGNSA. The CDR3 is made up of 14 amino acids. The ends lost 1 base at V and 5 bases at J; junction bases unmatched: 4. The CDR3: CASSLDRGGETQYF. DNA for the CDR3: TGTGCCAGCAGCTTAGACAGGGGCGGCGAGACCCAGTACTTC. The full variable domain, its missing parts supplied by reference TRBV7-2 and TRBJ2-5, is GAGVSQSPSNKVTEKGKDVELRCDPISGHTALYWYRQSLGQGLEFLIYFQGNSAPDKSGLPSDRFSAERTGGSVSTLTIQRTQQEDSAVYLCASSLDRGGETQYFGPGTRLLVL.

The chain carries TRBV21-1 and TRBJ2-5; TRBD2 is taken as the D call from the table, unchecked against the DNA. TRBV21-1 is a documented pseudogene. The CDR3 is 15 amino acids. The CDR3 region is CATLSHSGSLETQYF. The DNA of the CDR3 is TGTGCCACCCTTTCACATAGCGGGTCCTTAGAGACCCAGTACTTC.

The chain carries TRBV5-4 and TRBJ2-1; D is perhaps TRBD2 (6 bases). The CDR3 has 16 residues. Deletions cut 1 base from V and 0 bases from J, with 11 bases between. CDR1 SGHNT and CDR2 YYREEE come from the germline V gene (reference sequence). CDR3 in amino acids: CASSLRDFSSYNEQFF. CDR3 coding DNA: TGTGCCAGCAGCTTGCGGGACTTCAGCTCCTACAATGAGCAGTTCTTC.

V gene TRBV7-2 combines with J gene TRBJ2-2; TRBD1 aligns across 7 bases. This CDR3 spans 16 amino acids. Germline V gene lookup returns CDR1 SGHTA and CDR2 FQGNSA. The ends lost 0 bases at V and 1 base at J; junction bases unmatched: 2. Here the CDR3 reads CASSLANRGNTGELFF. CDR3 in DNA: TGTGCCAGCAGCTTAGCTAACAGGGGGAACACCGGGGAGCTGTTTTTT.

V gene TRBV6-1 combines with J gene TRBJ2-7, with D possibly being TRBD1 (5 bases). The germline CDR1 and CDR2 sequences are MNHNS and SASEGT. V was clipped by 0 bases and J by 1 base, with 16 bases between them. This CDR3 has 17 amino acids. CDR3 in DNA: TGTGCCAGCAGTGAAGCGCCGTCGACAGCAACTTCCTACGAGCAGTACTTC. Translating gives CASSEAPSTATSYEQYF.

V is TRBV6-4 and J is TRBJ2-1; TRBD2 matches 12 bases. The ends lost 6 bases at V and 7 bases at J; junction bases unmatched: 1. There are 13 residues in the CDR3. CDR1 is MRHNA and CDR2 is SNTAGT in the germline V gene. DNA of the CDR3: TGTGCCAGCAGGCTAGCGGGGGGGAATGAGCAGTTCTTC. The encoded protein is CASRLAGGNEQFF.

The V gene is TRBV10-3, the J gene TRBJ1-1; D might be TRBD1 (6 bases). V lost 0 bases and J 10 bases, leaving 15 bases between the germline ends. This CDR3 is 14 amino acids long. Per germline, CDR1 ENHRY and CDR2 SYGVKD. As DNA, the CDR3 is TGTGCCATCAGTGAGTCCGTTAATAGAGGGGGAGCTTTCTTT. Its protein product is CAISESVNRGGAFF.